The entry below describes one TCR beta chain. Its target is not known. Distinct nucleotide sequences in the sample also encode this CDR3. These data come from a study of OX40 agonist ivuxolimab in advanced cancers. About the study: The drug used for patients, ivuxolimab, was an agonistic anti-OX40 (CD134) antibody. Dose-escalation cases comprised hepatocellular carcinoma, melanoma, renal cell or head and neck cancer.

Germline CDR1 reads SGHTA; CDR2 reads FQGNSA. V was clipped by 2 bases and J by 1 base, with 3 bases between them. This CDR3 is 12 amino acids long. General study points: Expanded clones belonging to CD8+ T cells outnumbered, on average, those of CD4+.

The table came from immunoSEQ multiplex PCR; TCRdb's copy has only in-frame clones and leaves some out. The data hold about 60,000 clones, with 80% to 90% observed a single time. This sequence originates from an adult with an advanced solid tumor such as melanoma, head and neck, liver or kidney cancer. This material consisted of CD4+ or CD8+ T cells sorted from blood, taken in a trial of the OX40 agonist ivuxolimab. V usage is TRBV7-2 and J usage is TRBJ2-7; no clear D gene. The CDR3: CASSLTSYEQYF. In DNA, the CDR3 is TGTGCCAGCAGCTTAACGTCCTACGAGCAGTACTTC.